One and the same sample provided the 12 T cell receptor beta chains below, sequenced in a study of blood T cell repertoires in COVID-19. Produced via immunoSEQ multiplex PCR; TCRdb's table is partial and in-frame only. In the table there are about 160,000 clones, approximately 95% of which are singletons. The specimen was peripheral blood. Every receptor here comes from a woman aged 55-69 years with COVID-19, enrolled during active disease.

A few counts support this clone. This chain uses TRBV7-9 with TRBJ1-1; D call uncertain. The CDR3 contains 14 residues. V was pared by 0 bases and J by 5 bases, with 10 bases between. CDR1 is SEHNR and CDR2 is FQNEAQ in the germline V gene (reference sequence). CDR3 sequence: CASSLATLGTEAFF. The DNA of the CDR3 is TGTGCCAGCAGCTTAGCGACTCTTGGGACTGAAGCTTTCTTT.

The rearrangement links TRBV7-2 to TRBJ2-3, with 7 nucleotides matching TRBD2. CDR1 is SGHTA and CDR2 is FQGNSA in the germline V gene. V trimming: 5 bases; J trimming: 3 bases; junction bases outside the gene matches: 5. This CDR3 comprises 14 residues. The CDR3 DNA reads TGTGCCAGCAGCCCCGGACTAGTTACAGATACGCAGTATTTT. This codes for CASSPGLVTDTQYF. The complete variable domain, with remaining parts taken from reference TRBV7-2 and TRBJ2-3, reads GAGVSQSPSNKVTEKGKDVELRCDPISGHTALYWYRQSLGQGLEFLIYFQGNSAPDKSGLPSDRFSAERTGGSVSTLTIQRTQQEDSAVYLCASSPGLVTDTQYFGPGTRLTVL.

V usage is TRBV19 and J usage is TRBJ2-1; TRBD1 aligns across 8 bases. V trimming: 6 bases; J trimming: 6 bases; junction bases outside the gene matches: 7. CDR1 is LNHDA, CDR2 SQIVND, per germline (reference sequence). The CDR3 length is 14 residues. The CDR3 region has the DNA TGTGCCAGTAGCTTCGGACAGGGTGTCAATGAGCAGTTCTTC. It is translated as CASSFGQGVNEQFF. The full variable domain, rest sourced from reference TRBV19 and TRBJ2-1, is DGGITQSPKYLFRKEGQNVTLSCEQNLNHDAMYWYRQDPGQGLRLIYYSQIVNDFQKGDIAEGYSVSREKKESFPLTVTSAQKNPTAFYLCASSFGQGVNEQFFGPGTRLTVL.

The chain joins TRBV5-8 to TRBJ1-2, with D perhaps TRBD1 (6 bases). Germline CDR1 and CDR2: SGHTS and YDEGEE. Trimming pared 7 bases from V and 1 base from J, leaving 11 bases between. The CDR3 is made up of 13 amino acids. The CDR3 region has the DNA TGTGCCAGCGGACAGCTAAATAACTATGGCTACACCTTC. Encoded protein: CASGQLNNYGYTF.

V and J are TRBV10-3 and TRBJ1-1, with D perhaps matching TRBD1 (6 bases). This CDR3 is built from 14 residues. V was cut by 4 bases and J by 4 bases, with 13 bases left in between. Germline V gene lookup returns CDR1 ENHRY and CDR2 SYGVKD. The CDR3 region has the DNA TGTGCCATCAGTGGGGGCGGGGGGGCCACTGAAGCTTTCTTT. It encodes CAISGGGGATEAFF.

The chain employs TRBV5-4 and TRBJ1-1; no definite D call. V was cut by 2 bases and J by 7 bases, with 21 bases left in between. The length of the CDR3 is 16 residues. Germline V gene sequence: CDR1 SGHNT, CDR2 YYREEE (reference sequence). CDR3 protein: CASSFIGSASYLEAFF. CDR3 DNA sequence: TGTGCCAGCAGCTTTATCGGGAGCGCCTCCTATCTTGAAGCTTTCTTT.

The rearrangement joins TRBV19 to TRBJ2-1; 7 positions agree with TRBD2. Losses at the gene ends were 7 bases for V and 2 bases for J; bases not matched to a gene: 8. CDR1 is LNHDA and CDR2 is SQIVND in the germline V gene (reference sequence). The CDR3 sequence is 15 residues long. CDR3 bases: TGTGCCAGTAATGACGGGGGGACGCCCTACAATGAGCAGTTCTTC. Translating it yields CASNDGGTPYNEQFF.

The gene calls are TRBV7-2 and TRBJ1-2; D is ambiguous. This CDR3 spans 14 amino acids. Looked up from germline, CDR1 is SGHTA and CDR2 is FQGNSA. The germline V and J ends were trimmed by 6 bases and 1 base, with 12 bases remaining between them. CDR3 nucleotide sequence: TGTGCCAGCAGTCCTACAGAGCATAACTATGGCTACACCTTC. It codes for CASSPTEHNYGYTF.

The rearrangement joins TRBV27 to TRBJ2-1; TRBD1 might be the D (6 bases). Per germline, CDR1 MNHEY and CDR2 SMNVEV (reference sequence). This CDR3 region has 13 residues. V lost 10 bases to trimming and J lost 12 bases, with 22 bases between them. Here the CDR3 reads CAIVRPQGTAQFF. The CDR3 DNA sequence: TGTGCCATCGTCCGCCCTCAGGGGACGGCGCAGTTCTTC.

The genes are TRBV7-6 and TRBJ1-5; D is ambiguous. The CDR3 contains 15 residues. V lost 5 bases and J 0 bases, leaving 11 bases between the germline ends. The germline gives CDR1 SGHVS, CDR2 FNYEAQ. The CDR3 spells CASSRSIDSNQPQHF. The CDR3 DNA follows: TGTGCCAGCAGCCGTTCGATAGATAGCAATCAGCCCCAGCATTTT.

J is TRBJ2-3 and V is TRBV2; TRBD2 is a possible D gene (5 bases). This CDR3 has 15 residues. V dropped 4 bases and J dropped 0 bases, with 11 bases sitting between them. Germline-derived CDR1 and CDR2 are SNHLY and FYNNEI. Here the CDR3 DNA reads TGTGCCAGCAGTGTAAGGCGGACTAGCACAGATACGCAGTATTTT. It translates to CASSVRRTSTDTQYF.

This rearrangement joins TRBV5-1 to TRBJ2-5; 9 positions match TRBD2. Germline CDR1 reads SGHRS; CDR2 reads YFSETQ. V lost 4 bases and J lost 1; bases outside the gene matches: 8. The CDR3 is 16 amino acids. The CDR3, as DNA: TGCGCCAGCAGCCTCCTCGTTAGCGGGGGCCAAGAGACCCAGTACTTC. Protein product: CASSLLVSGGQETQYF.